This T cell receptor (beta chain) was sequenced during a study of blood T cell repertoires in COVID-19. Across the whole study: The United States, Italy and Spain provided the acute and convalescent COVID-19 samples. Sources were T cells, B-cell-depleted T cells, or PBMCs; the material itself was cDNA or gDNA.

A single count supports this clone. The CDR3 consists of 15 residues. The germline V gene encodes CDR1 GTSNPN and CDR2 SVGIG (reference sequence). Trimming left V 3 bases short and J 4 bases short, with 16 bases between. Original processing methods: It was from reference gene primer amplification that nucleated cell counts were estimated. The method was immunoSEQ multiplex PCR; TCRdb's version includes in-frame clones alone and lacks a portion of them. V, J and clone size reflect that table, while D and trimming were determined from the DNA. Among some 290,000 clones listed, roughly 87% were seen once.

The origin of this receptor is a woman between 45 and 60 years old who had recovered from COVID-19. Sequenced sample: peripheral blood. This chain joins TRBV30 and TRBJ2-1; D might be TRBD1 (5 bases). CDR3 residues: CAWRVLEGAYNEQFF. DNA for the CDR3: TGTGCCTGGAGAGTCCTGGAAGGGGCTTACAATGAGCAGTTCTTC.